This TCR beta chain was sequenced during a study of T cells in Graves' hyperthyroidism and ophthalmopathy. Points from the study as a whole: The model foresaw ophthalmopathy a median around 6 months prior to onset.

This clonotype was recorded at least ten times. Its antigen is unidentified. What was amplified from RNA transcripts were TCR beta CDR3 regions. First-round RT-PCR of the TCR CDR3 relied on the HTBI primer set. TCRdb independently ran MiXCR on the multiplex PCR reads; one entry per CDR3 protein. The sample lists 450,000 to 600,000 distinct CDR3 sequences, about 15% occurring once. The CDR3 runs 16 residues. The trim removed 2 bases at V and 0 bases at J, leaving 5 bases unmatched. Absence of ophthalmopathy progression within 18 months defined stable Graves' hyperthyroidism. This rearrangement joins TRBV12-3 or TRBV12-4 to TRBJ2-7, with 9 bases lining up with TRBD2. Material: blood. The receptor's source is a woman between 40 and 55 years old with Graves' hyperthyroidism. Here the CDR3 reads CASSLWLAGNSYEQYF. In DNA, the CDR3 is TGTGCCAGCAGTTTATGGCTAGCGGGGAACTCCTACGAGCAGTACTTC.